This paragraph covers one TCR beta chain sequence. This entry comes from a study of blood T cell repertoires in COVID-19. In the study overall: COVID-19 samples collected from the United States, Italy and Spain covered acute and convalescent phases. Sources were T cells, B-cell-depleted T cells, or PBMCs; the material itself was cDNA or gDNA.

V gave up 4 bases and J gave up 5 bases; unmatched junction bases: 1. CDR1 and CDR2 (germline): SNHLY, FYNNEI. The CDR3 length is 15 residues. Original data processing: Nucleated cell number was recorded as an estimate derived from reference gene primer amplification. Generated by immunoSEQ multiplex PCR, the TCRdb table keeps only in-frame clones and is missing some. V, J and clone size reflect that table, while D and trimming were determined from the DNA. The sample comprises around 60,000 clones, about four fifths of which are singletons, and 3% to 4.5% rests with the top ten. Sequenced: peripheral blood. The genes are TRBV2 and TRBJ2-2; 13 bases match TRBD2. The sequence was collected from a woman aged 80 or over with acute or convalescent COVID-19. The CDR3 here is CASSAGLAGTGELFF. For the CDR3, the DNA is TGTGCCAGCAGTGCGGGACTAGCGGGGACCGGGGAGCTGTTTTTT.